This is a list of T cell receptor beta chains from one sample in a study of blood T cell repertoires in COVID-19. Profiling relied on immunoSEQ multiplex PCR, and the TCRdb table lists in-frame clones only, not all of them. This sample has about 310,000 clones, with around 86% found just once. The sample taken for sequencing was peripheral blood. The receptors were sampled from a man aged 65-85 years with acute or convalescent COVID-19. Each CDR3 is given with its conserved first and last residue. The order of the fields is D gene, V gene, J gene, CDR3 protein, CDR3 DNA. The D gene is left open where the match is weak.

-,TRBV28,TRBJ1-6,CASSLWVMATDNNSPLHF,TGTGCCAGCAGTTTATGGGTCATGGCAACAGATAATAATTCACCCCTCCACTTT
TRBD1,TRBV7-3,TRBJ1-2,CASSQERQGYYGYTF,TGTGCCAGCAGCCAAGAGCGACAGGGCTACTATGGCTACACCTTC
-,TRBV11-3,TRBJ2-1,CASSLRRTNEQFF,TGTGCCAGCAGCTTAAGGAGGACCAATGAGCAGTTCTTC
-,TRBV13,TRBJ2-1,CASSVSTNNEQFF,TGTGCCAGCAGCGTCTCGACTAATAATGAGCAGTTCTTC
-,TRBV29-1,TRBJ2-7,CSVVERGSYEQYF,TGCAGCGTTGTTGAGCGAGGCTCCTACGAGCAGTACTTC
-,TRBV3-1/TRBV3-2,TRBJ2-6,CASSHAGANVLTF,TGTGCCAGCAGCCATGCGGGGGCCAACGTCCTGACTTTC
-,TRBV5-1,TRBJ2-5,CASSSLAIGVVWAQYF,TGCGCCAGCAGCTCCTTAGCAATAGGGGTGGTGTGGGCCCAGTACTTC
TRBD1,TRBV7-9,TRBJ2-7,CASSPSGQMSYEQYF,TGTGCCAGCAGCCCGTCGGGACAGATGTCCTACGAGCAGTACTTC
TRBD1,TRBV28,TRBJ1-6,CASGVGQGTSPLHF,TGTGCCAGTGGCGTGGGACAGGGGACTTCACCCCTCCACTTT
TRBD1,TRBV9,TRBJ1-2,CASSVEAGTGIYGYTF,TGTGCCAGCAGCGTAGAAGCCGGGACAGGGATTTACGGCTACACCTTC
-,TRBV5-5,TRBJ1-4,CASSLPGQEKLFF,TGTGCCAGCAGCTTGCCGGGACAAGAAAAACTGTTTTTT
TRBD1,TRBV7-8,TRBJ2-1,CASSTGTGVGNEQFF,TGTGCCAGCAGCACCGGGACAGGGGTAGGGAATGAGCAGTTCTTC
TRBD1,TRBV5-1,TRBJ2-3,CASSSGTGFSTDTQYF,TGCGCCAGCAGCTCGGGGACAGGTTTTAGCACAGATACGCAGTATTTT